This T cell receptor beta chain came from a study of control samples from healthy donors and cancer patients. Trimming left V 2 bases short and J 4 bases short, with 12 bases between. Germline CDR1 and CDR2: KGHSH and LQKENI. CDR3 length: 15 residues. Clones were read by immunoSEQ multiplex PCR, and TCRdb kept only the in-frame ones, dropping some. The table lists roughly 130,000 clones, approximately 90% of them singletons. The chain has TRBV18 and TRBJ1-5; D ambiguous. This clonotype was obtained from a man between 18 and 35 years old in good health. The sample was blood. The DNA for the CDR3 is TGTGCCAGCTCACCATCGTCGGGTTCTAATCAGCCCCAGCATTTT. This translates into CASSPSSGSNQPQHF. Together with reference TRBV18 and TRBJ1-5, the CDR3 gives the full variable domain: NAGVMQNPRHLVRRRGQEARLRCSPMKGHSHVYWYRQLPEEGLKFMVYLQKENIIDESGMPKERFSAEFPKEGPSILRIQQVVRGDSAAYFCASSPSSGSNQPQHFGDGTRLSIL.